The T cell receptor beta chain under discussion was sequenced for a study of OX40 agonist ivuxolimab in advanced cancers. About the research overall: The patients got ivuxolimab, which is an agonistic anti-OX40 (CD134) antibody. Findings and caveats of the study: Relative to CD4+ cells, CD8+ T cells on average had more expanded clones.

This CDR3 region has 14 residues. V shed 10 bases and J 4 bases; nucleotides not matched to a gene: 9. Per the germline V gene, CDR1 is LNHDA and CDR2 is SQIVND (reference sequence). Profiling relied on immunoSEQ multiplex PCR, and the TCRdb table lists in-frame clones only, not all of them. The top ten clones hold approximately 4.1% of a sample with about 55,000 clones, around four fifths of them seen once. Baseline was the first blood sampling point, followed by cycle 4 day 1 and cycle 7 day 1. Concerning this clone: Antigen specificity is unknown.

Source: CD4+ or CD8+ T cells sorted from blood, taken in a trial of the OX40 agonist ivuxolimab. The chain carries TRBV19 and TRBJ1-2, with 10 positions matching TRBD1. This clonotype was sampled from an adult with an advanced solid tumor such as melanoma, head and neck, liver or kidney cancer. This CDR3 is CATDPGQGIYGYTF. CDR3 in DNA: TGTGCCACCGATCCGGGACAGGGGATCTATGGCTACACCTTC.